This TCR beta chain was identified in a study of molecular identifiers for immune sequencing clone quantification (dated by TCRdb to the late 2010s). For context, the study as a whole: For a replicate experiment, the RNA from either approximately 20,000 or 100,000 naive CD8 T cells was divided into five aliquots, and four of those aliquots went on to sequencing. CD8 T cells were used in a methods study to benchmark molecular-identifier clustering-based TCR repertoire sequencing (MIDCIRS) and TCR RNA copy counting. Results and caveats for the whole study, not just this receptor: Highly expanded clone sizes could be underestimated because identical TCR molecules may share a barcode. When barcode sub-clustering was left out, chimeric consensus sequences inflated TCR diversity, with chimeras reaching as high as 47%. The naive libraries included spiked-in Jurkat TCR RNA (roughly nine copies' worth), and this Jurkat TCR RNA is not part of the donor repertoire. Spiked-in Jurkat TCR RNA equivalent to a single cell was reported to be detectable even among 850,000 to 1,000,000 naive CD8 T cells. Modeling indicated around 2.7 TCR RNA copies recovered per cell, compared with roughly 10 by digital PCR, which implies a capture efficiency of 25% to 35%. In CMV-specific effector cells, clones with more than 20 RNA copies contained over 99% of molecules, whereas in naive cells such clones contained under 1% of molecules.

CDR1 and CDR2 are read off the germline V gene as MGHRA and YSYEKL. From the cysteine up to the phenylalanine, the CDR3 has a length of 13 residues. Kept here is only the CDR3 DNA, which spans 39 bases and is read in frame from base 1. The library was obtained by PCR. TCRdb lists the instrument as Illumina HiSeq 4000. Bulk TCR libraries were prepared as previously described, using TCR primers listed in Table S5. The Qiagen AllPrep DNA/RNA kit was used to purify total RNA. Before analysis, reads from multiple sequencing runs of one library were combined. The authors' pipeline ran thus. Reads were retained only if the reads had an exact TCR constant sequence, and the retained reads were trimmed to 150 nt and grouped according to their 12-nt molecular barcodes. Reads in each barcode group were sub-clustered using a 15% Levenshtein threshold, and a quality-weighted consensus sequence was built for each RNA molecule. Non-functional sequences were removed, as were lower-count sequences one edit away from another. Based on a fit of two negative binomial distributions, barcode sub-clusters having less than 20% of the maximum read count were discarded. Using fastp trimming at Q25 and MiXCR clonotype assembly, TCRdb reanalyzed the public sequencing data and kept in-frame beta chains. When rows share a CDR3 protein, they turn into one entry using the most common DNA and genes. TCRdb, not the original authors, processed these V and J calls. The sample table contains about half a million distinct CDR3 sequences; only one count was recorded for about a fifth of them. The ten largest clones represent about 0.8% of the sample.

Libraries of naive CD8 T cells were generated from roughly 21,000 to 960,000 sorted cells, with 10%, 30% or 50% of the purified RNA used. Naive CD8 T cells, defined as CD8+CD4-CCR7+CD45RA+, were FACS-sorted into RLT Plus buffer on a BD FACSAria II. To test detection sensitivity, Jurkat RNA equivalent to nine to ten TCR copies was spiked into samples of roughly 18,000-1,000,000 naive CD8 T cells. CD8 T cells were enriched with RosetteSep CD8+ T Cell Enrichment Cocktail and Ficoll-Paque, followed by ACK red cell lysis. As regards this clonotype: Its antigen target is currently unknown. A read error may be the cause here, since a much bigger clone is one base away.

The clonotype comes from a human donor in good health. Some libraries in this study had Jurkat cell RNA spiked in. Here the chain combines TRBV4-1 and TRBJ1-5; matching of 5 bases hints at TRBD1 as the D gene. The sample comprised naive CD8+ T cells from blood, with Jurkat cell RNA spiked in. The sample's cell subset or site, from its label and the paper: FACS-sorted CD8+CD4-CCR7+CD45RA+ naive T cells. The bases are TGCGCCAGCTCGGGACCTTCGGGGCAGCCCCGGCATTTT. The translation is CASSGPSGQPRHF.